Listed here are 26 T cell receptor beta chains from one sample, sequenced in a study of cytomegalovirus exposure and HLA in healthy donors. PCR employed 60 Vbeta and 13 Jbeta primers. Clones were read by immunoSEQ multiplex PCR, and TCRdb kept only the in-frame ones, dropping some. The sample contains 150,000 to 200,000 clones, roughly 13% of which appear only once. Sequences were obtained from PBMCs. These receptors were obtained from a man aged 50 to 60 in good health and CMV-seropositive.

To note about this clone: Other DNA sequences in this sample translate to the same CDR3. The rearrangement uses TRBV7-9 and TRBJ1-1; D possibly corresponds to TRBD1 (5 bases). V was clipped by 5 bases and J by 0 bases, with 13 bases between them. CDR1 and CDR2 (germline): SEHNR, FQNEAQ (reference sequence). This CDR3 region has 15 residues. CDR3 DNA: TGTGCCAGCAGCCTAAGGGGCTCCTTGAACACTGAAGCTTTCTTT. It is translated as CASSLRGSLNTEAFF.

J is TRBJ2-3 and V is TRBV7-9, with 7 positions matching TRBD1. The germline V gene has CDR1 SEHNR and CDR2 FQNEAQ (reference sequence). This CDR3 region has 17 residues. V gave up 5 bases and J gave up 0 bases; unmatched junction bases: 11. CDR3 DNA: TGTGCCAGCAGCCCCTGGACAGGAGGCCGGAGCACAGATACGCAGTATTTT. Its translation is CASSPWTGGRSTDTQYF.

CDR3 sequence: CAWSVGQGNGNQPQHF. The DNA for the CDR3 is TGTGCCTGGAGTGTAGGTCAGGGTAATGGCAATCAGCCCCAGCATTTT. The rearrangement links TRBV30 to TRBJ1-5; D is perhaps TRBD1 (5 bases). CDR3 length: 16 amino acids. The V gene lost 0 bases and the J gene lost 2 bases, with 14 bases spanning the gap. CDR1 is GTSNPN and CDR2 is SVGIG in the germline V gene (reference sequence).

This clone was seen a handful of times. V gene TRBV7-2 combines with J gene TRBJ1-1; D possibly corresponds to TRBD1 (5 bases). Trimming removed 5 bases from V and 9 bases from J, with 22 bases in between. CDR1 is SGHTA and CDR2 is FQGNSA in the germline V gene. The CDR3 runs 15 residues. The CDR3 sequence: CASSPSPGSGVKAFF. For the CDR3, the DNA is TGTGCCAGCAGCCCTAGCCCAGGCTCGGGGGTTAAAGCTTTCTTT.

This clone was counted a few times. The J gene is TRBJ2-1, the V gene TRBV7-8, with 11 bases identical to TRBD2. The CDR3 sequence is 17 residues long. CDR1 is SGHVS, CDR2 FQNEAQ, per germline. J gave up 4 bases and V 1 base, and 6 bases lay outside the gene matches. In nucleotides, the CDR3 is TGTGCCAGCAGCTTAGTCAGTAGCGGGGGGGCGTACAATGAGCAGTTCTTC. It encodes CASSLVSSGGAYNEQFF.

The rearrangement links TRBV2 to TRBJ2-1, with 11 nucleotides matching TRBD2. The V segment lost 3 bases and the J segment 4 bases; nucleotides outside the gene matches: 2. The germline V gene has CDR1 SNHLY and CDR2 FYNNEI. The CDR3 spans 15 residues. The DNA of the CDR3 is TGTGCCAGCAGTGATGGACTAGCGGGTTACAATGAGCAGTTCTTC. Translated, it gives CASSDGLAGYNEQFF.

The chain couples TRBV6-5 to TRBJ2-2; 7 bases agree with TRBD1. The V gene's germline CDR1 is MNHEY and CDR2 SVGAGI. Trimming cost V 5 bases and J 7 bases; bases outside gene matches: 7. The CDR3 runs 14 residues. The CDR3 coding sequence is TGTGCCAGCAGTACATTTCAGGGGGTCGGGGAGCTGTTTTTT. Translating it yields CASSTFQGVGELFF.

This clone has a handful of counts. This chain uses TRBV28 with TRBJ1-5; 7 bases are shared with TRBD1. The CDR3 extends over 16 amino acids. Unmatched junction bases numbered 15, after V lost 6 bases and J lost 7 bases. The germline CDR1 and CDR2 sequences are MDHEN and SYDVKM. Here the CDR3 DNA reads TGTGCCAGCAGCTCCCTCCGGGACAGAAGAATACAGCCCCAGCATTTT. Amino acid sequence: CASSSLRDRRIQPQHF. The whole variable domain, filled in from reference TRBV28 and TRBJ1-5, reads DVKVTQSSRYLVKRTGEKVFLECVQDMDHENMFWYRQDPGLGLRLIYFSYDVKMKEKGDIPEGYSVSREKKERFSLILESASTNQTSMYLCASSSLRDRRIQPQHFGDGTRLSIL.

There are a few counts of this clone. The chain carries TRBV29-1 and TRBJ2-2; TRBD2 matches 9 bases. This CDR3 spans 13 amino acids. Per germline, CDR1 SQVTM and CDR2 ANQGSEA. The ends lost 7 bases at V and 6 bases at J; junction bases unmatched: 6. In DNA, the CDR3 is TGCAGCGGGTCTAGCGGGGAACCCGGGGAGCTGTTTTTT. The encoded protein is CSGSSGEPGELFF.

The V call is TRBV5-7, the J call TRBJ2-7; tentatively, D is TRBD1 (5 bases). TRBV5-7 is an ORF, with its function uncertain. The length of the CDR3 is 13 residues. With 0 bases removed from V and 4 bases from J, the gap between germline ends came to 8 bases. This CDR3 is CASSLAGPYEQYV. CDR3 bases: TGTGCCAGCAGCTTGGCAGGGCCTTACGAGCAGTACGTC.

V gene TRBV25-1 combines with J gene TRBJ1-2; unclear D gene. Germline values: CDR1 MGHDK, CDR2 SYGVNS. V lost 10 bases, J lost 7 bases, and 13 bases lay in between. The CDR3 extends over 11 amino acids. CDR3 region: CATTLPSGYTF. The CDR3 coding sequence is TGTGCCACCACGCTGCCGAGTGGCTACACCTTC.

This clone was seen only a few times. The genes are TRBV5-5 and TRBJ1-4; tentative D call: TRBD1 (5 bases). The CDR3 is 14 amino acids. The V end was cut by 7 bases, the J end by 3 bases, with 13 bases between. Germline lookup yields CDR1 SGHKS and CDR2 YYEKEE (reference sequence). The CDR3 nucleotides are TGTGCCAGCCTCTCGGGGGGATCTAATGAAAAACTGTTTTTT. Translated, it gives CASLSGGSNEKLFF.

A few counts support this clone. The chain is built from TRBV4-3 and TRBJ1-1; 7 bases align to TRBD1. Germline V gene data show CDR1 as LGHNA and CDR2 as YSLEER. V lost 2 bases, J lost 4 bases, and 4 bases stayed unmatched. The CDR3 has 14 amino acids. The CDR3 sequence: CASSQRQGGTEAFF. The CDR3 DNA follows: TGCGCCAGCAGCCAAAGACAGGGAGGCACTGAAGCTTTCTTT.

The chain recombines TRBV18 with TRBJ2-7; possible D gene TRBD1, 6 bases. Trimming removed 3 bases from V and 0 bases from J, with 12 bases in between. The CDR3 contains 15 residues. Germline V lookup: CDR1 KGHSH, CDR2 LQKENI. CDR3 DNA: TGTGCCAGCTCACCCGTGGACAGTTACTCCTACGAGCAGTACTTC. This encodes CASSPVDSYSYEQYF.

This chain joins TRBV9 and TRBJ1-1; TRBD1 matches at 9 bases. The CDR3 covers 15 residues. Germline V gene lookup returns CDR1 SGDLS and CDR2 YYNGEE. Trimming took 4 bases from V and 4 from J; bases not matched to a gene: 8. The CDR3 loop is CASSTGTGWATEAFF. The CDR3 DNA reads TGTGCCAGCAGCACCGGGACAGGGTGGGCCACTGAAGCTTTCTTT.

The chain has TRBV11-3 and TRBJ1-3, with D possibly TRBD1 on 6 matching bases. V was cut by 5 bases and J by 4 bases, with 15 bases left in between. The CDR3 is made up of 15 amino acids. Germline values: CDR1 SGHNT, CDR2 YENEEA. The CDR3 bases are TGTGCCAGCAGCCAGGACAGTGGTTCGGGAAACACCATATATTTT. Encoded protein: CASSQDSGSGNTIYF. Filled out from reference TRBV11-3 and TRBJ1-3, the complete variable domain reads EAGVVQSPRYKIIEKKQPVAFWCNPISGHNTLYWYLQNLGQGPELLIRYENEEAVDDSQLPKDRFSAERLKGVDSTLKIQPAELGDSAVYLCASSQDSGSGNTIYFGEGSWLTVV.

This clone was detected only a few times. The CDR3 protein is CASSDWQGQETQYF. CDR3 nucleotides: TGTGCCAGCAGTGATTGGCAGGGTCAAGAGACCCAGTACTTC. This chain links TRBV6-1 with TRBJ2-5; TRBD1 might be the D (5 bases). Germline values: CDR1 MNHNS, CDR2 SASEGT. The CDR3 is made up of 14 amino acids. V dropped 3 bases and J dropped 2 bases, with 10 bases sitting between them.

The sample holds a few counts of this clone. The chain combines TRBV19 with TRBJ1-4, with D unclear. The germline gives CDR1 LNHDA, CDR2 SQIVND (reference sequence). This CDR3 has 12 amino acids. CDR3 DNA: TGTGGTGCGGGCCCTGGAATTGAAAAACTGTTTTTT. It yields the protein CGAGPGIEKLFF.

This clone has only a few counts. The chain recombines TRBV6-1 with TRBJ1-2; tentatively, D is TRBD1 (6 bases). This CDR3 is 14 amino acids long. V was shortened by 5 bases and J by 4 bases, with 14 bases between the two germline ends. Germline assignment: CDR1 MNHNS and CDR2 SASEGT. The chain's CDR3 is CASSRAGQLYGYTF. The DNA for the CDR3 is TGTGCCAGCAGTAGAGCGGGACAACTCTATGGCTACACCTTC.

This clone has just a few counts. The gene calls are TRBV6-6 and TRBJ2-7, with D perhaps TRBD2 (5 bases). The ends were cut back, 4 bases at V and 2 bases at J, with 12 bases in the middle. The germline V gene encodes CDR1 MNHNY and CDR2 SVGAGI (reference sequence). CDR3 length: 14 residues. This chain's CDR3 is CASSSRESTYEQYV. For the CDR3, the DNA is TGTGCCAGCAGTTCCCGGGAATCGACCTACGAGCAGTACGTC.

This clone was detected only a few times. This chain connects TRBV6-6 to TRBJ2-3; TRBD2 matches at 9 bases. The CDR3 has 15 amino acids. V was pared by 4 bases and J by 0 bases, with 2 bases of the junction left unmatched. Per germline, CDR1 MNHNY and CDR2 SVGAGI (reference sequence). For the CDR3, the DNA is TGTGCCAGCAGTTCTAGCGGGGTGAGCACAGATACGCAGTATTTT. Its translation is CASSSSGVSTDTQYF.

The table lists this clone with a few counts. The chain is built from TRBV19 and TRBJ1-1, with D possibly being TRBD1 (5 bases). Trimming removed 7 bases at V and 5 bases at J, with 14 bases between. The CDR3 length is 13 residues. The germline V gene encodes CDR1 LNHDA and CDR2 SQIVND (reference sequence). This CDR3 is CASTPGGETEAFF. The CDR3 DNA reads as TGTGCCAGTACCCCGGGGGGGGAGACTGAAGCTTTCTTT.

This clone was picked up a small number of times. Other DNA sequences in the same sample also yield this CDR3. The V and J genes are TRBV9 and TRBJ1-1, with D tentatively TRBD1 (5 bases). Germline V gene data show CDR1 as SGDLS and CDR2 as YYNGEE. Trimming cost V 4 bases and J 2 bases, with 9 bases left between them. The CDR3 is made up of 13 amino acids. The CDR3 spells CASSQGANTEAFF. CDR3 sequence (DNA): TGTGCCAGCAGCCAAGGGGCAAACACTGAAGCTTTCTTT.

The J gene is TRBJ2-1, the V gene TRBV30; TRBD1 is a possible D gene (7 bases). Looked up from germline, CDR1 is GTSNPN and CDR2 is SVGIG (reference sequence). This CDR3 contains 15 residues. Deletions cut 0 bases from V and 3 bases from J, with 12 bases between. This CDR3 is CAWSVPGGLYNEQFF. The CDR3 DNA follows: TGTGCCTGGAGTGTACCAGGGGGACTCTACAATGAGCAGTTCTTC. Variable domain in full (rest from reference TRBV30 and TRBJ2-1): SQTIHQWPATLVQPVGSPLSLECTVEGTSNPNLYWYRQAAGRGLQLLFYSVGIGQISSEVPQNLSASRPQDRQFILSSKKLLLSDSGFYLCAWSVPGGLYNEQFFGPGTRLTVL.

The chain employs TRBV5-6 and TRBJ1-2; D gene ambiguous. CDR1 and CDR2 from the germline V gene are SGHDT and YYEEEE. The CDR3 is 13 amino acids. V shed 4 bases and J shed 4 bases, with 11 bases lying between them. CDR3 sequence reads: CASSPAVSYGYTF. The CDR3 DNA reads TGTGCCAGCAGCCCAGCGGTGAGCTATGGCTACACCTTC.

The rearrangement uses TRBV4-3 and TRBJ1-4; D unresolved. Germline CDR1 and CDR2: LGHNA and YSLEER. The CDR3 is 15 amino acids. Between the trimmed V and J ends, which lost 1 base and 4 bases, there was a span of 10 bases. The CDR3 protein is CASSQGPQNNEKLFF. The CDR3 nucleotides are TGCGCCAGCAGCCAAGGTCCACAGAATAATGAAAAACTGTTTTTT.